The present entry profiles one T cell receptor (beta chain) with its context. Antigen specificity is unknown. The sample belongs to a study of tumor-infiltrating lymphocytes in localized non-small cell lung cancer. Study-wide background: Several tumor histologies, both smoking statuses, and some post-neoadjuvant chemotherapy samples were included. Study-wide results and caveats: Tumor T-cell fraction from TCR sequencing was not associated with recurrence-free survival (p = 0.61). Different pieces of the same tissue went to different assays, confounding technical variation with intratumor heterogeneity.

Assay: immunoSEQ multiplex PCR; the TCRdb copy retains only in-frame clones and omits some. The table shows 9,500 to 15,000 clones, with around 81% occurring only once. The V gene end was trimmed by 5 bases and the J gene end by 6 bases; junction bases not matched to a gene: 18. CDR3 length: 18 residues. Germline lookup yields CDR1 MDHEN and CDR2 SYDVKM. The sequence came from a human donor with non-small cell lung cancer. The sample consisted of lung tumor tissue. The chain employs TRBV28 and TRBJ2-7; 11 bases match TRBD1. This chain's CDR3 is CASSPLSGQGVKVGEQYF. The CDR3 coding sequence is TGTGCCAGCAGTCCACTTTCGGGACAGGGGGTCAAGGTCGGCGAGCAGTACTTC. Using reference TRBV28 and TRBJ2-7 for the parts outside the CDR3, the full variable domain is DVKVTQSSRYLVKRTGEKVFLECVQDMDHENMFWYRQDPGLGLRLIYFSYDVKMKEKGDIPEGYSVSREKKERFSLILESASTNQTSMYLCASSPLSGQGVKVGEQYFGPGTRLTVT.